This T cell receptor (beta chain) was sequenced for a study of cytomegalovirus exposure and HLA in healthy donors. Profiling relied on immunoSEQ multiplex PCR, and the TCRdb table lists in-frame clones only, not all of them. The data hold 100,000 to 120,000 clones, with 90% to 96% observed a single time. Separate from the roughly 630-subject first cohort was the 120-subject validation cohort, to which the donors belonged. CDR3 size: 12 residues. The V end was cut by 3 bases, the J end by 7 bases, with 8 bases between. Looked up from germline, CDR1 is KGHSH and CDR2 is LQKENI. The chain is built from TRBV18 and TRBJ2-3; D gene unclear. The sequencing input was PBMCs. This clonotype was sampled from a woman in her late teens or twenties in good health and CMV-seronegative. The CDR3 DNA is TGTGCCAGCTCACCCCCAGGCTATACGCAGTATTTT. It encodes CASSPPGYTQYF.